This T cell receptor beta chain was sequenced in a study of cytomegalovirus exposure and HLA in healthy donors. Study-level points and caveats: In a later analysis, HLA-associated beta chains showed higher expansion and lower generation probabilities than comparable chains. HLA-A and HLA-B allele assignments for most subjects were reportedly predicted accurately using TCR beta sequences. CMV serostatus was the only recorded immune exposure for donors. The study put under 200 TCR beta chains on its list as cytomegalovirus-associated.

The count of this clone is one. What it binds is not known. The CDR3 is 11 amino acids. Germline V gives CDR1 SGDLS, CDR2 YYNGEE. V was clipped by 4 bases and J by 3 bases, with 3 bases between them. The PCR used 60 Vbeta and 13 Jbeta primers. Measured with immunoSEQ multiplex PCR; TCRdb has only the in-frame clones, and not every one. This sample has roughly 190,000 clones, with around four fifths found just once. The receptor comes from a woman aged 45-65 years in good health and CMV-seropositive. This chain joins TRBV9 and TRBJ2-3; D unclear. The sample comprised PBMCs. As DNA, the CDR3 is TGTGCCAGCAGCCAGACAGATACGCAGTATTTT. Protein: CASSQTDTQYF.